One sample yielded the 12 T cell receptor beta chains listed below, sequenced in a study of blood T cells in healthy people across ages. Together with a sample-barcoded 5' primer, a J-beta primer mix was included in a second PCR lasting roughly 6 to 12 cycles. In TCRdb, the 5' RACE reads were re-called with MiXCR into one record per CDR3 protein. In the table there are 1.4 million to 1.5 million distinct CDR3 sequences, approximately 40% of which are singletons. The specimen sequenced was blood. The origin of the receptors is a young woman in good health.

V usage is TRBV5-1 and J usage is TRBJ2-5; D call uncertain. Germline CDR1 is SGHRS and CDR2 is YFSETQ. V lost 5 bases to trimming and J lost 2 bases, with 16 bases between them. CDR3 length: 15 amino acids. The CDR3 loop is CASSPSTPRQETQYF. CDR3 nucleotide sequence: TGCGCCAGCAGTCCCTCCACCCCCAGGCAAGAGACCCAGTACTTC.

This rearrangement joins TRBV9 to TRBJ2-3; D is unresolved. The CDR3 runs 17 residues. CDR1 and CDR2 (germline): SGDLS, YYNGEE. V was pared by 0 bases and J by 4 bases, with 18 bases between. The CDR3: CASSVGPGGLWADTQYF. The CDR3 DNA sequence: TGTGCCAGCAGCGTAGGGCCGGGCGGCCTCTGGGCAGATACGCAGTATTTT.

This clonotype was observed a few times. This chain joins TRBV6-2 or TRBV6-3 and TRBJ2-4; possible D gene TRBD1, 5 bases. Germline loops: CDR1 MNHEY, CDR2 SVGEGT. The CDR3 covers 17 residues. With 0 bases removed from V and 1 base from J, the gap between germline ends came to 13 bases. Written as DNA, the CDR3 is TGTGCCAGCAGTTACTCGTTCGGACAATCGGCCAAAAACATTCAGTACTTC. Its protein product is CASSYSFGQSAKNIQYF.

V and J are TRBV6-5 and TRBJ2-7, with 10 nucleotides matching TRBD1. This CDR3 region has 17 residues. The ends lost 4 bases at V and 3 bases at J; junction bases unmatched: 12. Germline V gene lookup returns CDR1 MNHEY and CDR2 SVGAGI. CDR3: CASSLALGTGALYEQYF. The CDR3 region has the DNA TGTGCCAGCAGTTTAGCCTTAGGGACAGGGGCGCTCTACGAGCAGTACTTC.

This clonotype was seen a few times. The chain couples TRBV14 to TRBJ1-1; maybe TRBD1 (5 bases). This CDR3 comprises 17 residues. V lost 1 base, J lost 1 base, and 16 bases lay in between. Germline CDR1 is SGHDN and CDR2 is FVKESK. CDR3 in amino acids: CASSQVGGGWRNTEAFF. The CDR3 nucleotides read TGTGCCAGCAGCCAAGTTGGGGGGGGATGGAGGAACACTGAAGCTTTCTTT.

This chain joins TRBV20-1 and TRBJ2-7, with 9 positions matching TRBD2. CDR1 and CDR2 (germline): DFQATT, SNEGSKA (reference sequence). This CDR3 comprises 13 residues. The V and J ends lost 6 bases and 3 bases, in that order; junction bases with no gene match: 6. This CDR3 is CSAASTSGYEQYF. The DNA of the CDR3 is TGCAGTGCCGCTTCGACTAGCGGCTACGAGCAGTACTTC.

This clonotype was seen a handful of times. The rearrangement uses TRBV20-1 and TRBJ1-2, with D possibly matching TRBD1 (6 bases). V lost 4 bases to trimming and J lost 3 bases, with 12 bases between them. In germline, CDR1 is DFQATT, CDR2 SNEGSKA (reference sequence). The CDR3 covers 13 residues. The CDR3 nucleotides are TGCAGTGCTACCGACAGGTGGGACTATGGCTACACCTTC. Translation gives CSATDRWDYGYTF.

In DNA form, the CDR3 reads TGTGCCAGTAGTTACGGGACGGAAAACAACGAGCAGTACTTC. Amino acid sequence: CASSYGTENNEQYF. V gene TRBV19 combines with J gene TRBJ2-7, with D perhaps TRBD1 or TRBD2 (5 bases each). Trimming cost V 5 bases and J 5 bases, with 16 bases left between them. Germline CDR1 and CDR2: LNHDA and SQIVND (reference sequence). CDR3 length equals 14 residues.

This rearrangement joins TRBV12-3 or TRBV12-4 to TRBJ2-3; 9 bases fit TRBD2. The CDR3 has 16 amino acids. The V segment lost 3 bases and the J segment 6 bases; nucleotides outside the gene matches: 10. The CDR3 sequence: CASSFGGGGAQDTQYF. CDR3 sequence (DNA): TGTGCCAGCAGTTTCGGTGGCGGGGGGGCGCAGGATACGCAGTATTTT.

A few counts support this clonotype. The chain joins TRBV3-1 to TRBJ2-7, with 8 bases lining up with TRBD2. This CDR3 has 17 residues. CDR1 and CDR2 (germline): LGHDT, YNNKEL (reference sequence). J gave up 3 bases and V 5 bases, and 15 bases lay outside the gene matches. CDR3 sequence: CASSTRGAGTSDYEQYF. Here the CDR3 DNA reads TGTGCCAGCAGCACAAGGGGGGCCGGGACTAGTGACTACGAGCAGTACTTC.

This chain links TRBV29-1 with TRBJ1-1; possibly TRBD1 for D (6 bases). The V and J ends lost 6 bases and 4 bases respectively, with 21 bases between them. The CDR3 totals 15 residues. Germline lookup yields CDR1 SQVTM and CDR2 ANQGSEA. CDR3 bases: TGCAGCGTCCTCGCGGGGGGCAGGGCTGGCACTGAAGCTTTCTTT. Translated, it gives CSVLAGGRAGTEAFF. Drawing the rest from reference TRBV29-1 and TRBJ1-1, the complete variable domain is SAVISQKPSRDICQRGTSLTIQCQVDSQVTMMFWYRQQPGQSLTLIATANQGSEATYESGFVIDKFPISRPNLTFSTLTVSNMSPEDSSIYLCSVLAGGRAGTEAFFGQGTRLTVV.

The chain carries TRBV18 and TRBJ2-5; 9 nucleotides match TRBD2. The CDR3 sequence is 16 residues long. Germline V lookup: CDR1 KGHSH, CDR2 LQKENI. Unmatched junction bases numbered 11, after V lost 8 bases and J lost 1 base. In nucleotides, the CDR3 is TGTGCCAGCCTCCAGGCGCGGGAGGGGCTCCAAGAGACCCAGTACTTC. Protein: CASLQAREGLQETQYF.